Listed below are T cell receptor beta chains from one sample, sequenced in a study of cytomegalovirus exposure and HLA in healthy donors. Sequencing was performed with immunoSEQ multiplex PCR; in TCRdb, only in-frame clones are kept and a portion is missing. The data show approximately 130,000 clones, 81% seen once. Sequences were obtained from PBMCs. These receptors were taken from a man in his forties or fifties in good health and CMV-seronegative. Both conserved end residues are part of each CDR3.

TRBV19	TRBJ1-2	CASSRDRSIYGYTF
TRBV4-1	TRBJ1-2	CASSQDGQGYGYTF
TRBV6-5	TRBJ2-2	CASSSPPGYTGELFF
TRBV19	TRBJ2-1	CASSIPTGGFYNEQFF
TRBV6-4	TRBJ2-2	CASSESPLTGELFF
TRBV30	TRBJ2-6	CAWSRGAGANGLTF
TRBV7-9	TRBJ1-4	CASSPGQPSLFF
TRBV28	TRBJ1-3	CASTSRGTGNTIYF
TRBV28	TRBJ1-2	CASSLSAYGYTF
TRBV7-9	TRBJ2-3	CASSLLAGGSDTQYF
TRBV14	TRBJ1-2	CASSLRVNYGYTF
TRBV7-9	TRBJ1-3	CASSIQGNTIYF
TRBV10-1	TRBJ2-3	CASAHSGTDTQYF
TRBV4-1	TRBJ2-3	CASSQEDRAHYTQYF
TRBV5-4	TRBJ1-1	CASSQGQGGEAFF
TRBV7-8	TRBJ2-7	CASSRDEARVEQYF
TRBV14	TRBJ1-2	CASSHYSTNYGYTF
TRBV30	TRBJ2-7	CAWSTSGGYEQYF
TRBV10-1	TRBJ2-2	CASSMTGVEPGELFF
TRBV19	TRBJ2-7	CASSIARDYEQYF
TRBV25-1	TRBJ2-7	CASGLADAYEQYF
TRBV7-9	TRBJ1-5	CASSLVGARVEPQHF
TRBV19	TRBJ2-7	CASSTRERVHEQYF
TRBV19	TRBJ1-2	CASSMENRGYTF
TRBV29-1	TRBJ2-6	CSVVPGGSGANGLTF
TRBV6-5	TRBJ1-5	CASSSPGGNQPQHF
TRBV7-2	TRBJ2-7	CASSFSVYEQYF
TRBV6-6	TRBJ2-7	CASSRQGEQYF
TRBV30	TRBJ1-6	CAWRASGVYNSPLHF
TRBV19	TRBJ1-1	CASSIAHGMNTEAFF
TRBV28	TRBJ1-4	CASSRTGGRGEKLFF
TRBV18	TRBJ2-7	CASSPTGNYEQYF